The 21 T cell receptor beta chains below come from one sample, sequenced in a study of CD8 T cells in ankylosing spondylitis. Points from the study as a whole: Seemingly characteristic of ankylosing spondylitis blood was a TCR beta motif consisting of several highly homologous variants.

These receptors' targets are unknown. TCRdb processed the 5' RACE reads anew with MiXCR; each CDR3 protein has one entry. The sample lists hundreds of thousands of distinct CDR3 sequences; roughly 17% were seen once. Sequenced material: blood, either unsorted or a sorted T cell fraction (not recorded which). All receptors come from a male donor with ankylosing spondylitis.

The chain employs TRBV5-1 and TRBJ2-5; D may be TRBD1 (5 bases). V was clipped by 3 bases and J by 1 base, with 10 bases between them. The CDR3 runs to 14 residues. Germline V lookup: CDR1 SGHRS, CDR2 YFSETQ. The CDR3 bases are TGCGCCAGCAGCTCGCAGGGTCCCCAAGAGACCCAGTACTTC. The encoded protein is CASSSQGPQETQYF. The full variable domain, rest sourced from reference TRBV5-1 and TRBJ2-5, is KAGVTQTPRYLIKTRGQQVTLSCSPISGHRSVSWYQQTPGQGLQFLFEYFSETQRNKGNFPGRFSGRQFSNSRSEMNVSTLELGDSALYLCASSSQGPQETQYFGPGTRLLVL.

The CDR3 DNA reads TGTGCCAGCAGTTACACAGGGACGAACACTGAAGCTTTCTTT. It codes for CASSYTGTNTEAFF. The V gene is TRBV6-5, the J gene TRBJ1-1, with a tentative D call TRBD1 (6 bases). The germline V and J ends were trimmed by 2 bases and 1 base, with 8 bases remaining between them. Looked up from germline, CDR1 is MNHEY and CDR2 is SVGAGI. The CDR3 runs to 14 residues.

The V call is TRBV5-1, the J call TRBJ1-2; TRBD1 is a possible D gene (5 bases). The CDR3 totals 13 residues. In germline, CDR1 is SGHRS, CDR2 YFSETQ. V lost 4 bases and J lost 7, with 14 bases in between. Here the CDR3 DNA reads TGCGCCAGCAGCCCCAGGGATGCGGCTGGCTACACCTTC. Encoded protein: CASSPRDAAGYTF.

This chain links TRBV6-1 with TRBJ2-3, with D perhaps TRBD1 (5 bases). The germline CDR1 and CDR2 sequences are MNHNS and SASEGT. The V end lost 2 bases, the J end lost 6 bases, and 15 bases lay between the germline ends. The CDR3 sequence is 15 residues long. The CDR3 reads CASSEYARGADTQYF. As DNA, the CDR3 is TGTGCCAGCAGTGAATATGCAAGGGGTGCGGATACGCAGTATTTT.

The sample holds many counts of this clonotype. The chain carries TRBV9 and TRBJ2-1; 12 bases are shared with TRBD2. J gave up 7 bases and V 4 bases, and 6 bases lay outside the gene matches. This CDR3 contains 15 residues. The V gene's germline CDR1 is SGDLS and CDR2 YYNGEE. The CDR3 DNA reads TGTGCCAGCAGCACCCTAGCGGGAGGGTTAAATGAGCAGTTCTTC. Encoded protein: CASSTLAGGLNEQFF.

This clonotype appeared a few times. V and J are TRBV6-2 or TRBV6-3 and TRBJ2-3; 8 bases are a match to TRBD2. The CDR3 is 18 amino acids. Germline CDR1 reads MNHEY; CDR2 reads SVGEGT. J lost 1 base, V lost 4 bases, and 13 bases had no gene match. The CDR3 nucleotides read TGTGCCAGCAGTTCGACTAGCGCGTTAGGACGGGGCACAGATACGCAGTATTTT. It yields the protein CASSSTSALGRGTDTQYF.

As concerns this clonotype: Just one base apart from a much larger clone, this may be a read error. CDR3 residues: CSAGTEKNIRYF. CDR3 bases: TGCAGCGCCGGGACCGAGAAAAACATTCGGTACTTC. V and J are TRBV29-1 and TRBJ2-4; D may correspond to TRBD1 or TRBD2 (5 bases each). The CDR3 has 12 residues. Germline V gives CDR1 SQVTM, CDR2 ANQGSEA.

The rearrangement joins TRBV5-1 to TRBJ2-7; D gene ambiguous. Trimming left V 4 bases short and J 3 bases short, with 17 bases between. The CDR3 sequence is 15 residues long. Germline V lookup: CDR1 SGHRS, CDR2 YFSETQ. Here the CDR3 DNA reads TGCGCCAGCAGCCCGGACCGAATAACAAACTACGAGCAGTACTTC. Amino acid sequence: CASSPDRITNYEQYF. The full variable domain, rest sourced from reference TRBV5-1 and TRBJ2-7, is KAGVTQTPRYLIKTRGQQVTLSCSPISGHRSVSWYQQTPGQGLQFLFEYFSETQRNKGNFPGRFSGRQFSNSRSEMNVSTLELGDSALYLCASSPDRITNYEQYFGPGTRLTVT.

This clonotype was picked up a small number of times. This chain uses TRBV12-3 or TRBV12-4 with TRBJ2-1; 8 bases map to TRBD2. The J segment lost 8 bases and the V segment lost 6 bases, leaving 9 bases of the junction unmatched. The CDR3 sequence is 14 residues long. DNA for the CDR3: TGTGCCAGCAGACTGGGACTAGTCGGGGATGAGCAGTTCTTC. Protein product: CASRLGLVGDEQFF.

CDR3 amino acids: CASKVARSSYEQYF. Written as DNA, the CDR3 is TGTGCCAGCAAGGTAGCCAGGAGCTCCTACGAGCAGTACTTC. This chain links TRBV2 with TRBJ2-7; D unresolved. Germline V gives CDR1 SNHLY, CDR2 FYNNEI. V shed 7 bases and J shed 0 bases, with 13 bases lying between them. CDR3 length: 14 residues.

The CDR3 sequence is CASSLEATTVYGYTF. CDR3 sequence (DNA): TGTGCCAGCAGCTTGGAGGCCACTACGGTCTATGGCTACACCTTC. This chain connects TRBV5-4 to TRBJ1-2; D ambiguous. This CDR3 is built from 15 residues. V lost 0 bases and J 4 bases, leaving 13 bases between the germline ends. Germline V CDR1 and CDR2: SGHNT, YYREEE (reference sequence).

CDR3 DNA sequence: TGCAGTGCTACCCAAATTGGCACAGATACGCAGTATTTT. Amino acids: CSATQIGTDTQYF. The V call is TRBV20-1, the J call TRBJ2-3, with D uncertain. Germline assignment: CDR1 DFQATT and CDR2 SNEGSKA (reference sequence). V lost 4 bases to trimming and J lost 1 base, with 9 bases between them. This CDR3 is built from 13 residues.

The sample holds a few counts of this clonotype. This rearrangement joins TRBV29-1 to TRBJ1-1; D gene unclear. Per germline, CDR1 SQVTM and CDR2 ANQGSEA. CDR3 length: 11 amino acids. V lost 4 bases and J lost 11, with 14 bases in between. In DNA, the CDR3 is TGCAGCGTTGTCGGTGAGGGTAGCGCTTTCTTT. Residues: CSVVGEGSAFF.

There are a few counts of this clonotype. J is TRBJ2-1 and V is TRBV10-3, with a tentative D call TRBD2 (6 bases). This CDR3 contains 16 residues. V lost 3 bases to trimming and J lost 8 bases, with 20 bases between them. The germline V gene has CDR1 ENHRY and CDR2 SYGVKD. CDR3 nucleotide sequence: TGTGCCATCAGTGAAGGGCTAGCGCTTGCAGGAGATGAGCAGTTCTTC. Its translation is CAISEGLALAGDEQFF.

The sample holds one count of this clonotype. The V gene is TRBV7-2, the J gene TRBJ2-1; D is possibly TRBD1 (5 bases). V lost 5 bases, J lost 0 bases, and 11 bases lay in between. This CDR3 contains 15 residues. In germline, CDR1 is SGHTA, CDR2 FQGNSA. The DNA for the CDR3 is TGTGCCAGCAGCAGACAGACCAGCTCCTACAATGAGCAGTTCTTC. This sequence encodes CASSRQTSSYNEQFF.

This clonotype was observed a few times. The chain is built from TRBV7-3 and TRBJ2-1; TRBD2 might be the D (6 bases). V gave up 3 bases and J gave up 4 bases, with 13 bases separating them. This CDR3 contains 15 residues. Germline CDR1 and CDR2: SGHTA and FQGTGA. The CDR3 loop reads CASSFARAGYNEQFF. Written as DNA, the CDR3 is TGTGCCAGCAGCTTCGCCAGGGCGGGATACAATGAGCAGTTCTTC.

This chain uses TRBV24-1 with TRBJ2-1; no clear D. CDR1 is KGHDR, CDR2 SFDVKD, per germline. The CDR3 loop spans 15 amino acids. Trimming shortened V by 6 bases and J by 8 bases, and 19 bases separated the two germline ends. This CDR3 is CATSPPGPPFHEQFF. CDR3 nucleotide sequence: TGTGCCACCAGTCCCCCCGGCCCTCCTTTCCATGAGCAGTTCTTC.

The chain has TRBV12-3 or TRBV12-4 and TRBJ2-3; D is ambiguous. The V end lost 7 bases, the J end lost 7 bases, and 21 bases lay between the germline ends. The CDR3 contains 15 residues. DNA for the CDR3: TGTGCCAGCATACCCGGTGCCTACCCTGGGAATACGCAGTATTTT. Protein sequence: CASIPGAYPGNTQYF.

CDR3 residues: CASSEWGWEDTEAFF. The CDR3 nucleotides read TGTGCCAGCAGTGAGTGGGGTTGGGAGGACACTGAAGCTTTCTTT. V is TRBV2 and J is TRBJ1-1; D remains unclear. The CDR3 extends over 15 amino acids. Per germline, CDR1 SNHLY and CDR2 FYNNEI. V lost 3 bases and J lost 3, with 14 bases in between.

The CDR3 sequence is CASRPGTGTSWSYNEQFF. The CDR3 region has the DNA TGCGCCAGCCGCCCCGGGACCGGGACTAGTTGGTCCTACAATGAGCAGTTCTTC. The chain recombines TRBV5-1 with TRBJ2-1; TRBD2 agrees at 8 bases. After removal of 7 bases from V and 1 base from J, the junction contained 16 bases not matched to a gene. Germline CDR1 reads SGHRS; CDR2 reads YFSETQ. CDR3 length: 18 residues.

The chain is built from TRBV7-3 and TRBJ1-6; 9 nucleotides agree with TRBD1. This CDR3 comprises 15 residues. The germline CDR1 and CDR2 sequences are SGHTA and FQGTGA. Trimming removed 5 bases from V and 4 bases from J; junction bases left unmatched: 3. CDR3 protein: CASSLDRGYNSPLHF. The CDR3 DNA sequence: TGTGCCAGCAGCCTCGACAGGGGGTATAATTCACCCCTCCACTTT.